These 21 T cell receptor beta chains were sequenced from one sample in a study of T cell responses to AZD1222 COVID-19 vaccine. Assay used: immunoSEQ multiplex PCR; TCRdb lists only in-frame clones, some missing. This table holds tens of thousands of clones, around 90% found once. The material was peripheral blood, obtained on day 0 of MenACWY control vaccination. All receptors derive from an adult in good health.

The genes are TRBV14 and TRBJ1-2; D not certain. Trimming took off 4 bases at V and 4 bases at J, with 13 bases between the two ends. Germline V gene lookup returns CDR1 SGHDN and CDR2 FVKESK. The CDR3 is 14 residues long. CDR3 in DNA: TGTGCCAGCAGCCTGCTTGTCAGGACCTATGGCTACACCTTC. It is translated as CASSLLVRTYGYTF. Supplemented by reference TRBV14 and TRBJ1-2, the full variable domain reads EAGVTQFPSHSVIEKGQTVTLRCDPISGHDNLYWYRRVMGKEIKFLLHFVKESKQDESGMPNNRFLAERTGGTYSTLKVQPAELEDSGVYFCASSLLVRTYGYTFGSGTRLTVV.

This chain uses TRBV6-6 with TRBJ1-1; D gene unclear. The germline CDR1 and CDR2 sequences are MNHNY and SVGAGI (reference sequence). V shed 0 bases and J shed 6 bases, with 14 bases lying between them. The CDR3 loop spans 15 amino acids. The CDR3 protein is CASSYSMVIGSEAFF. The CDR3 DNA reads as TGTGCCAGCAGTTACTCGATGGTAATTGGCTCTGAAGCTTTCTTT.

The J gene is TRBJ1-3, the V gene TRBV6-1, with D hard to call. The V end was cut by 3 bases, the J end by 0 bases, with 12 bases between. This CDR3 comprises 16 residues. Germline V gene lookup returns CDR1 MNHNS and CDR2 SASEGT. The CDR3 spells CASSDKRALSGNTIYF. As DNA, the CDR3 is TGTGCCAGCAGTGACAAACGGGCGCTCTCTGGAAACACCATATATTTT.

The rearrangement uses TRBV15 and TRBJ2-3, with 7 positions matching TRBD2. The ends lost 1 base at V and 3 bases at J; junction bases unmatched: 4. This CDR3 has 15 residues. Germline CDR1 LNHNV, CDR2 YYDKDF (reference sequence). This chain's CDR3 is CATSRVLAATDTQYF. DNA for the CDR3: TGTGCCACCAGCAGAGTCCTAGCGGCAACAGATACGCAGTATTTT.

CDR3: CASSLAASQDTQYF. The CDR3 nucleotides are TGCGCCAGCAGCTTGGCCGCTAGTCAAGATACGCAGTATTTT. The chain is built from TRBV5-1 and TRBJ2-3; D gene ambiguous. The CDR3 is 14 residues long. Trimming removed 0 bases from V and 5 bases from J, with 10 bases in between. CDR1 is SGHRS, CDR2 YFSETQ, per germline.

V usage is TRBV3-1 (or the pseudogene TRBV3-2) and J usage is TRBJ2-2; D not certain. The V gene lost 5 bases and the J gene lost 8 bases, with 6 bases spanning the gap. The CDR3 sequence is 11 residues long. CDR1 is LGHDT and CDR2 is YNNKEL in the germline V gene (reference sequence). The CDR3 region is CASSWGGELFF. The CDR3 DNA reads as TGTGCCAGCAGCTGGGGAGGGGAGCTGTTTTTT.

The chain carries TRBV7-9 and TRBJ2-1; D possibly corresponds to TRBD2 (6 bases). With 5 bases removed from V and 15 bases from J, the gap between germline ends came to 17 bases. Per the germline V gene, CDR1 is SEHNR and CDR2 is FQNEAQ (reference sequence). This CDR3 is 12 amino acids long. The CDR3 coding sequence is TGTGCCAGCAGCCCGCCCTCGGGGGTGCTGTTCTTC. Translated, it gives CASSPPSGVLFF.

The CDR3 loop reads CAWSVHTGNGYTF. The CDR3 DNA sequence: TGTGCCTGGAGTGTACACACGGGAAATGGCTACACCTTC. The chain joins TRBV30 to TRBJ1-2; D gene ambiguous. This CDR3 contains 13 residues. Germline V gene sequence: CDR1 GTSNPN, CDR2 SVGIG (reference sequence). V was clipped by 0 bases and J by 6 bases, with 11 bases between them.

CDR3 in DNA: TGTGCCAGCTCACCAACCCTCGACGGGATAAGAACTTTCTTT. It yields the protein CASSPTLDGIRTFF. The chain employs TRBV18 and TRBJ1-1; D is uncertain. Germline CDR1 reads KGHSH; CDR2 reads LQKENI. V was trimmed by 2 bases and J by 12 bases, leaving 19 bases between them. The CDR3 length is 14 residues. Complete variable domain (other parts from reference TRBV18 and TRBJ1-1): NAGVMQNPRHLVRRRGQEARLRCSPMKGHSHVYWYRQLPEEGLKFMVYLQKENIIDESGMPKERFSAEFPKEGPSILRIQQVVRGDSAAYFCASSPTLDGIRTFFGQGTRLTVV.

In its sample, this clone was seen once. This sequence joins TRBV7-9 and TRBJ2-7, with TRBD1 matching 7 bases. CDR3 length equals 14 residues. V lost 10 bases to trimming and J lost 5 bases; unmatched junction nucleotides: 14. Germline V CDR1 and CDR2: SEHNR, FQNEAQ (reference sequence). The CDR3 nucleotides are TGTGCCACAACACAGGTCGGGGACAGAGACGAGCAGTACTTC. Amino acid sequence: CATTQVGDRDEQYF.

The V call is TRBV28, the J call TRBJ1-1; weak D call: TRBD1 (5 bases). V was pared by 7 bases and J by 5 bases, with 17 bases between. The germline gives CDR1 MDHEN, CDR2 SYDVKM. The CDR3 has 14 amino acids. CDR3 loop: CASIGPGGRTEAFF. The CDR3 DNA reads as TGTGCCAGCATAGGCCCCGGGGGAAGGACTGAAGCTTTCTTT.

The rearrangement uses TRBV5-5 and TRBJ2-3; TRBD2 aligns across 11 bases. Per the germline V gene, CDR1 is SGHKS and CDR2 is YYEKEE (reference sequence). This CDR3 is 15 amino acids long. J gave up 5 bases and V 5 bases, and 7 bases lay outside the gene matches. CDR3 nucleotide sequence: TGTGCCAGCAGGGCTACTAGCGGGAGTGTAGATACGCAGTATTTT. This codes for CASRATSGSVDTQYF.

The chain uses TRBV4-3 and TRBJ2-6, with a possible D match to TRBD1 (5 bases). CDR1 and CDR2 from the germline V gene are LGHNA and YSLEER. V was trimmed by 0 bases and J by 2 bases, leaving 8 bases between them. The CDR3 is 16 amino acids. Here the CDR3 reads CASSQEQGPGANVLTF. CDR3 bases: TGCGCCAGCAGCCAAGAGCAGGGCCCTGGGGCCAACGTCCTGACTTTC.

V usage is TRBV27 and J usage is TRBJ2-1; 9 positions agree with TRBD1. CDR3 length equals 14 residues. The germline gives CDR1 MNHEY, CDR2 SMNVEV (reference sequence). After removal of 7 bases from V and 3 bases from J, the junction contained 4 bases not matched to a gene. CDR3 amino acids: CASTYRGHYNEQFF. As DNA, the CDR3 is TGTGCCAGCACCTACAGGGGGCACTACAATGAGCAGTTCTTC.

The chain carries TRBV7-9 and TRBJ1-3; D gene uncertain. V was pared by 1 base and J by 3 bases, with 1 base between. Germline CDR1 and CDR2: SEHNR and FQNEAQ (reference sequence). The CDR3 consists of 12 residues. In nucleotides, the CDR3 is TGTGCCAGCAGCTTAGATGGAAACACCATATATTTT. Translated: CASSLDGNTIYF.

The chain carries TRBV7-2 and TRBJ2-5; TRBD2 is a possible D gene (7 bases). Between the trimmed V and J ends, which lost 5 bases and 5 bases, there was a span of 12 bases. The CDR3 extends over 13 amino acids. Germline lookup yields CDR1 SGHTA and CDR2 FQGNSA. CDR3 loop: CASSAGARETQYF. For the CDR3, the DNA is TGTGCCAGCAGCGCGGGGGCTCGGGAGACCCAGTACTTC.

The rearrangement joins TRBV5-4 to TRBJ1-3; a weak D match, TRBD1 (5 bases). The CDR3 spans 16 residues. Germline values: CDR1 SGHNT, CDR2 YYREEE (reference sequence). With 3 bases removed from V and 0 bases from J, the gap between germline ends came to 13 bases. The CDR3 spells CASSWDAFGSGNTIYF. As DNA, the CDR3 is TGTGCCAGCAGCTGGGACGCATTTGGCTCTGGAAACACCATATATTTT.

This sequence joins TRBV2 and TRBJ2-1; 7 nucleotides agree with TRBD2. From germline, CDR1 is SNHLY and CDR2 FYNNEI. The CDR3 runs to 15 residues. The trim removed 6 bases at V and 4 bases at J, leaving 9 bases unmatched. DNA for the CDR3: TGTGCCAGCAGGGGGCTTGGCGGGAGTTACAATGAGCAGTTCTTC. Residues: CASRGLGGSYNEQFF. Full variable domain (remainder filled in from reference TRBV2 and TRBJ2-1): EPEVTQTPSHQVTQMGQEVILRCVPISNHLYFYWYRQILGQKVEFLVSFYNNEISEKSEIFDDQFSVERPDGSNFTLKIRSTKLEDSAMYFCASRGLGGSYNEQFFGPGTRLTVL.

The genes are TRBV7-3 and TRBJ2-3, with TRBD2 matching 7 bases. After removal of 7 bases from V and 0 bases from J, the junction contained 7 bases not matched to a gene. CDR3 length: 15 residues. Looked up from germline, CDR1 is SGHTA and CDR2 is FQGTGA. Written as DNA, the CDR3 is TGTGCCAGCACCGCTAGCGGAGCTAGCACAGATACGCAGTATTTT. It is translated as CASTASGASTDTQYF.

The chain recombines TRBV28 with TRBJ1-1; D is unresolved. CDR1 MDHEN and CDR2 SYDVKM come from the germline V gene. Between the trimmed V and J ends, which lost 1 base and 4 bases, there was a span of 4 bases. The CDR3 runs 12 residues. DNA of the CDR3: TGTGCCAGCAGTTTATTCCCCACTGAAGCTTTCTTT. Translation: CASSLFPTEAFF.

The rearrangement uses TRBV12-3 or TRBV12-4 and TRBJ2-1; D is undetermined. V was pared by 7 bases and J by 3 bases, with 7 bases between. The CDR3 contains 12 residues. CDR3 residues: CASTVSYNEQFF. The CDR3 DNA reads as TGTGCCAGCACCGTCAGCTACAATGAGCAGTTCTTC.